This paragraph covers one T cell receptor (beta chain) sequence. The PCR employed 60 Vbeta primers together with 13 Jbeta primers. TCRdb's copy holds only in-frame clones and misses some; the assay was immunoSEQ multiplex PCR. The data contain some 200,000 clones, approximately 80% of them seen just once; the ten biggest clones take up under 3%. These data come from a study of cytomegalovirus exposure and HLA in healthy donors. The V gene lost 0 bases and the J gene lost 10 bases, with 12 bases spanning the gap. The germline V gene encodes CDR1 SGHAT and CDR2 FQDESV (reference sequence). This CDR3 contains 13 residues.

The receptor comes from a woman aged 30 to 39 in good health and CMV-seronegative. Sequencing used PBMCs. The rearrangement links TRBV11-1 to TRBJ1-1; D gene uncertain. CDR3 sequence reads: CASSLALSGIAFF. CDR3 sequence (DNA): TGTGCCAGCAGCTTAGCGTTGTCGGGAATAGCTTTCTTT. Together with reference TRBV11-1 and TRBJ1-1, the CDR3 gives the full variable domain: EAEVAQSPRYKITEKSQAVAFWCDPISGHATLYWYRQILGQGPELLVQFQDESVVDDSQLPKDRFSAERLKGVDSTLKIQPAELGDSAMYLCASSLALSGIAFFGQGTRLTVV.